The 2 T cell receptor beta chains in this list originate from one sample, sequenced in a study of control samples from healthy donors and cancer patients. Repertoires were generated with immunoSEQ multiplex PCR, while TCRdb's copy carries only in-frame clones and drops some. The table records approximately 63,000 clones, roughly 85% of them present only once. Sequences were obtained from blood. Receptors originate from a man in his forties or fifties in good health.

The gene calls are TRBV5-1 and TRBJ2-7; 7 nucleotides align to TRBD1. Germline V gene sequence: CDR1 SGHRS, CDR2 YFSETQ. The J segment lost 2 bases and the V segment lost 0 bases, leaving 11 bases of the junction unmatched. This CDR3 comprises 17 residues. The CDR3: CASSLASRQGRPYEQYF. Here the CDR3 DNA reads TGCGCCAGCAGCTTGGCCTCCCGACAGGGTAGGCCCTACGAGCAGTACTTC.

The chain recombines TRBV5-1 with TRBJ1-1, with D possibly TRBD1 on 6 matching bases. Trimming removed 1 base at V and 2 bases at J, with 12 bases between. This CDR3 contains 15 residues. The germline gives CDR1 SGHRS, CDR2 YFSETQ. For the CDR3, the DNA is TGCGCCAGCAGCTTGCTGGGGGCCTCCAACACTGAAGCTTTCTTT. Its translation is CASSLLGASNTEAFF.